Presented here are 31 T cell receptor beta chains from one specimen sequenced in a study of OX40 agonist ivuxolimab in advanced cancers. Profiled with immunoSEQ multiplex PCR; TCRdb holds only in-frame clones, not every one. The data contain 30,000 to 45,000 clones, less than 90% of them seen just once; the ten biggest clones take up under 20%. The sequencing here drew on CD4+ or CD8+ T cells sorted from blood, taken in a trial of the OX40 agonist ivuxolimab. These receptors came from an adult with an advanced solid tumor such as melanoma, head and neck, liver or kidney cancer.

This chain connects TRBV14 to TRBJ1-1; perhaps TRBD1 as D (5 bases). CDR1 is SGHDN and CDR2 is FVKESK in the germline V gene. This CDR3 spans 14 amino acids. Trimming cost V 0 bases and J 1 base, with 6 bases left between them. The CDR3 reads CASSQDGGNTEAFF. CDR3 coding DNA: TGTGCCAGCAGCCAAGATGGGGGGAACACTGAAGCTTTCTTT.

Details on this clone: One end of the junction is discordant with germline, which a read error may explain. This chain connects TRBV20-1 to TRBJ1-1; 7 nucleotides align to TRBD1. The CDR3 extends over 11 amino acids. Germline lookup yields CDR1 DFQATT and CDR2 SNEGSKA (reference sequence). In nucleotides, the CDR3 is TGCAGTGCTAGAGGAGGGCAGGGGGGTATTTTT. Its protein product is CSARGGQGGIF.

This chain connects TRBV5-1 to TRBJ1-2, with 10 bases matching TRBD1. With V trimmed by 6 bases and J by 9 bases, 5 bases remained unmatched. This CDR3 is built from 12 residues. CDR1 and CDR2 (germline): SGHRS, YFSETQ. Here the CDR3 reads CASKGTGECYTF. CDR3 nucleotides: TGCGCCAGCAAAGGGACAGGGGAGTGCTACACCTTC.

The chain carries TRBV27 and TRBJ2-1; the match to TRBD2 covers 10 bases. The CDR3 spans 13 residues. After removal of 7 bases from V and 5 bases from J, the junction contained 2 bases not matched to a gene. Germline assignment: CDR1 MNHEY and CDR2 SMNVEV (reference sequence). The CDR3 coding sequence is TGTGCCAGCATAAGCGGGGGGGACAATGAGCAGTTCTTC. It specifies CASISGGDNEQFF.

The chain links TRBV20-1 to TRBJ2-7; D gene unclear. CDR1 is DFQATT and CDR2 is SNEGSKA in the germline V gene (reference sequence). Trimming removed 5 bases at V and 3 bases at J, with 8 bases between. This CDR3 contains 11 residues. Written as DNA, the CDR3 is TGCAGTGCTTCAACCCACTACGAGCAGTACTTC. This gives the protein CSASTHYEQYF.

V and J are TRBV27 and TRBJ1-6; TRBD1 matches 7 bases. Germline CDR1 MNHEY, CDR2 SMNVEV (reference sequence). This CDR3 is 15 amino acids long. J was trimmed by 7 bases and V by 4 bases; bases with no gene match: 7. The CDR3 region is CASSSTGEKNSPLHF. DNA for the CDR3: TGTGCCAGCAGTTCTACAGGGGAGAAGAATTCACCCCTCCACTTT.

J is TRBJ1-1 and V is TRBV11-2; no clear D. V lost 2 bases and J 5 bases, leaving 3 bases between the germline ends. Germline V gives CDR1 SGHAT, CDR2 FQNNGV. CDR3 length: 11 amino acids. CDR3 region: CASSLLTEAFF. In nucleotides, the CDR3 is TGTGCCAGCAGCTTATTGACTGAAGCTTTCTTT. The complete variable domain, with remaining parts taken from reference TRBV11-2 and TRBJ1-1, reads EAGVAQSPRYKIIEKRQSVAFWCNPISGHATLYWYQQILGQGPKLLIQFQNNGVVDDSQLPKDRFSAERLKGVDSTLKIQPAKLEDSAVYLCASSLLTEAFFGQGTRLTVV.

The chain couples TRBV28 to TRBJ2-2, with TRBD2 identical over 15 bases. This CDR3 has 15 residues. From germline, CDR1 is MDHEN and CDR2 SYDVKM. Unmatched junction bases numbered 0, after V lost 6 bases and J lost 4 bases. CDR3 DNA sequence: TGTGCCAGCAGGGGACTAGCGGGGGGCACCGGGGAGCTGTTTTTT. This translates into CASRGLAGGTGELFF.

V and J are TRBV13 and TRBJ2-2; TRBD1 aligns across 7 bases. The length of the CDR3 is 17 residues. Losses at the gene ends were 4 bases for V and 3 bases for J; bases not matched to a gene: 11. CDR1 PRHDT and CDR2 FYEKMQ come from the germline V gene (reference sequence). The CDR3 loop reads CASSSDDRDSHTGELFF. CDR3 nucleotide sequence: TGTGCCAGCAGCTCAGATGACCGGGACAGTCACACCGGGGAGCTGTTTTTT.

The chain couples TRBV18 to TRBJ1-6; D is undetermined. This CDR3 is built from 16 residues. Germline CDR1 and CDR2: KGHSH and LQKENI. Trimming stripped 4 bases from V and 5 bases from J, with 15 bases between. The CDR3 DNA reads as TGTGCCAGCTCACATAAGACCGGGCGACATAATTCACCCCTCCACTTT. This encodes CASSHKTGRHNSPLHF.

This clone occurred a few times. The CDR3 DNA reads TGTGCCAGCAGCGCCGGGGGACGGGGAAATAACTATGGCTACACCTTC. This codes for CASSAGGRGNNYGYTF. This sequence joins TRBV2 and TRBJ1-2, with a possible D match to TRBD1 (5 bases). Looked up from germline, CDR1 is SNHLY and CDR2 is FYNNEI. V lost 6 bases to trimming and J lost 1 base, with 18 bases between them. The CDR3 spans 16 residues. Together with reference TRBV2 and TRBJ1-2, the CDR3 gives the full variable domain: EPEVTQTPSHQVTQMGQEVILRCVPISNHLYFYWYRQILGQKVEFLVSFYNNEISEKSEIFDDQFSVERPDGSNFTLKIRSTKLEDSAMYFCASSAGGRGNNYGYTFGSGTRLTVV.

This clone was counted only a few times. Written as DNA, the CDR3 is TGTGCCAGCAGCCCTGACGGGTCGGACAGGGGGCGCGAGCAGTACTTC. Its translation: CASSPDGSDRGREQYF. This chain joins TRBV13 and TRBJ2-7; 11 bases agree with TRBD1. The CDR3 extends over 16 amino acids. V shed 5 bases and J 6 bases; nucleotides not matched to a gene: 12. Germline V gene lookup returns CDR1 PRHDT and CDR2 FYEKMQ (reference sequence).

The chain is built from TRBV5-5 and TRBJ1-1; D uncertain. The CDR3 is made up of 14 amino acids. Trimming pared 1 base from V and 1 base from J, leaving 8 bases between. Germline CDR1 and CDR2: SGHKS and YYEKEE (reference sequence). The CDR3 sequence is CASSLKDPNTEAFF. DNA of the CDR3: TGTGCCAGCAGCTTGAAAGACCCGAACACTGAAGCTTTCTTT.

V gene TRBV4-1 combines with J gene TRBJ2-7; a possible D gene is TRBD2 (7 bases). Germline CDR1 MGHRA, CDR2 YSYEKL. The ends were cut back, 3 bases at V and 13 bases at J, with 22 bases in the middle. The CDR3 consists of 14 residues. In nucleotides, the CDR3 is TGCGCCAGCAGCCAGACTGAAGGGGGGGCCGATCGCTACTTC. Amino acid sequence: CASSQTEGGADRYF.

The CDR3 is CASREGGGPDTQYF. CDR3 nucleotides: TGTGCCAGCAGAGAGGGGGGGGGCCCGGATACGCAGTATTTT. J is TRBJ2-3 and V is TRBV6-6, with D possibly being TRBD2 (7 bases). The CDR3 covers 14 residues. V was cut by 6 bases and J by 6 bases, with 16 bases left in between. Germline V gene data show CDR1 as MNHNY and CDR2 as SVGAGI (reference sequence).

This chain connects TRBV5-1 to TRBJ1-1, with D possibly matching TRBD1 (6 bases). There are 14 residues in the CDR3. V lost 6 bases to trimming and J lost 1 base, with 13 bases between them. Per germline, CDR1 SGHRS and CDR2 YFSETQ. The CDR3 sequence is CASNSGGRNTEAFF. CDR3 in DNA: TGCGCCAGCAACTCGGGGGGGCGGAACACTGAAGCTTTCTTT.

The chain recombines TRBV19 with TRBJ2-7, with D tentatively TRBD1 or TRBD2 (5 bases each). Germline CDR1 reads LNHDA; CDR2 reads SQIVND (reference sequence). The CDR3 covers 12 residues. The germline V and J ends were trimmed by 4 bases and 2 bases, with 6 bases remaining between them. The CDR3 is CASSTGPYEQYF. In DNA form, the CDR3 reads TGTGCCAGTAGTACGGGACCCTACGAGCAGTACTTC.

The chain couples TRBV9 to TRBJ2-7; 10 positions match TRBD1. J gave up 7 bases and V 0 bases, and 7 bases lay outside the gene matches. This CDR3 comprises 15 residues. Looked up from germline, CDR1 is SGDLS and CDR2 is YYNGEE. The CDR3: CASSVGDRGQGEQYF. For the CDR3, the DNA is TGTGCCAGCAGCGTAGGAGACAGGGGGCAGGGGGAGCAGTACTTC.

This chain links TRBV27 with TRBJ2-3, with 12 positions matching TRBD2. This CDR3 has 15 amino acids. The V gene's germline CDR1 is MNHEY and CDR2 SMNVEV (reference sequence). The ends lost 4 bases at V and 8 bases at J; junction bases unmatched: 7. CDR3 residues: CASSSLAGGLSTQYF. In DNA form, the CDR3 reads TGTGCCAGCAGTTCACTAGCGGGGGGCTTAAGTACGCAGTATTTT.

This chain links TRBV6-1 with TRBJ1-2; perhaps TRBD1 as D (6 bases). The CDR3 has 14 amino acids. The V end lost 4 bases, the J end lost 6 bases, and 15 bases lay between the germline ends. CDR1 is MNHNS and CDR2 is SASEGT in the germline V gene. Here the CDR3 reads CASSGMGARDGYTF. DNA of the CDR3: TGTGCCAGCAGTGGAATGGGGGCGAGGGATGGCTACACCTTC.

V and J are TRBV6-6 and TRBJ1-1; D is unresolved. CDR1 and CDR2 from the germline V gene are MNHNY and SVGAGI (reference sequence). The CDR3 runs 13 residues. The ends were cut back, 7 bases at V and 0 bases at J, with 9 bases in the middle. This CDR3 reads CASKVSMNTEAFF. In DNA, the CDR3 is TGTGCCAGCAAGGTCAGCATGAACACTGAAGCTTTCTTT.

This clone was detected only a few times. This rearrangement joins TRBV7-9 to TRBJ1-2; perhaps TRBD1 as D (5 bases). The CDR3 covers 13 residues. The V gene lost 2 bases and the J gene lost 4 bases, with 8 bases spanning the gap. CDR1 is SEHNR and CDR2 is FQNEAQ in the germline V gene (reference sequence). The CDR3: CASSLPGGYGYTF. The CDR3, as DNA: TGTGCCAGCAGCTTACCCGGGGGCTATGGCTACACCTTC.

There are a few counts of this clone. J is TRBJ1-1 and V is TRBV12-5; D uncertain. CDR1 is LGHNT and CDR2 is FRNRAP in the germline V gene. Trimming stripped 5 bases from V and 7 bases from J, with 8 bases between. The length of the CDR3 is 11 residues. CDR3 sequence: CASGLGIEAFF. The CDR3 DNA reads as TGTGCTAGTGGTCTGGGCATTGAAGCTTTCTTT.

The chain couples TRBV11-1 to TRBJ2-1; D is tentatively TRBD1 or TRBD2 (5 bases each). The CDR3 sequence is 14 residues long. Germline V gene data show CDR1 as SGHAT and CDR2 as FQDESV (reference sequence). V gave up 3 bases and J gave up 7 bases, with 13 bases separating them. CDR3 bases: TGTGCCAGCAGCTTGGAGATGGGGGTGAATGAGCAGTTCTTC. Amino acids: CASSLEMGVNEQFF.

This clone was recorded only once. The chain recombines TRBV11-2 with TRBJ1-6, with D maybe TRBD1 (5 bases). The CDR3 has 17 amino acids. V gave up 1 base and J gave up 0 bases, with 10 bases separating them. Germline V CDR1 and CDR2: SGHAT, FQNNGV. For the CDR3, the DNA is TGTGCCAGCAGCTTAGTCGCAGGGAGCTCCTATAATTCACCCCTCCACTTT. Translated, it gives CASSLVAGSSYNSPLHF.

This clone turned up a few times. CDR3 DNA: TGTGCCAGCAGCTTACAGGGGCGAGACACTGAAGCTTTCTTT. Translation: CASSLQGRDTEAFF. The chain has TRBV7-9 and TRBJ1-1; possibly TRBD1 for D (6 bases). Germline loops: CDR1 SEHNR, CDR2 FQNEAQ (reference sequence). Deletions cut 2 bases from V and 3 bases from J, with 10 bases between. CDR3 size: 14 residues. Looking up the rest from reference TRBV7-9 and TRBJ1-1 gives the full variable domain: DTGVSQNPRHKITKRGQNVTFRCDPISEHNRLYWYRQTLGQGPEFLTYFQNEAQLEKSRLLSDRFSAERPKGSFSTLEIQRTEQGDSAMYLCASSLQGRDTEAFFGQGTRLTVV.

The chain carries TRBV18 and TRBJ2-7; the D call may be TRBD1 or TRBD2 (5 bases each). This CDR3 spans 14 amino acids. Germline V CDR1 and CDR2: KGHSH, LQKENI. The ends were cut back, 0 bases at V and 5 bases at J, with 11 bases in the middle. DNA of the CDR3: TGTGCCAGCTCACCACCGGAAGGGACCGACGAGCAGTACTTC. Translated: CASSPPEGTDEQYF.

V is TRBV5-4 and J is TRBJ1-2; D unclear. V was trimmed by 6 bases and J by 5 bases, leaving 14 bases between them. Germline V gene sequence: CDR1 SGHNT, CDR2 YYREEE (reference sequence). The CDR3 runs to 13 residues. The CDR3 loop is CASNAGPQYGYTF. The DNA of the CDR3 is TGTGCCAGCAACGCCGGACCGCAGTATGGCTACACCTTC.

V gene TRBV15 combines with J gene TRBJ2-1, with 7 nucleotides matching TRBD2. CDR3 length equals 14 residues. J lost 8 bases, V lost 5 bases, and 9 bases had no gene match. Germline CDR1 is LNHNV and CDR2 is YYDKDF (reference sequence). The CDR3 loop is CATSLITSDDEQFF. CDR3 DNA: TGTGCCACCAGCCTGATCACTAGCGATGATGAGCAGTTCTTC.

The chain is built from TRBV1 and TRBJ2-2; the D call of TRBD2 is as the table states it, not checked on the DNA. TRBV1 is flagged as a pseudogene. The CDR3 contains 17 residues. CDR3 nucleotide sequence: TGCACCAGCAGCCCCGGACTAGCGGGGGGGCATGGCGGGGAGCTGTTTTTT. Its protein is CTSSPGLAGGHGGELFF.

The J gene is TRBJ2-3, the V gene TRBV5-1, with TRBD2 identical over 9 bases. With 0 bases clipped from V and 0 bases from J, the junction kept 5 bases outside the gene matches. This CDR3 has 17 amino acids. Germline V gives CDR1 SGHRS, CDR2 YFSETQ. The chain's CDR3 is CASSLAYAGGSTDTQYF. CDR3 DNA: TGCGCCAGCAGCTTGGCCTATGCGGGGGGGAGCACAGATACGCAGTATTTT.